Reported below is one T cell receptor beta chain. The method was immunoSEQ multiplex PCR; TCRdb's version includes in-frame clones alone and lacks a portion of them. The table lists approximately 100,000 clones, 89% of them singletons, with about 5% in the top ten. This record comes from a study of blood T cell repertoires in COVID-19. The TCR was taken from an elderly woman with active COVID-19. What was sequenced was peripheral blood.

The CDR3 DNA is TGTGCCAGCAGCGTAGACCTAGCGTCCCACGAGCAGTACTTC. Translated, it gives CASSVDLASHEQYF. The V and J genes are TRBV9 and TRBJ2-7; the D gene is possibly TRBD2 (6 bases). The V gene's germline CDR1 is SGDLS and CDR2 YYNGEE. Trimming took 0 bases from V and 5 from J, leaving 12 bases between them. This CDR3 has 14 amino acids.